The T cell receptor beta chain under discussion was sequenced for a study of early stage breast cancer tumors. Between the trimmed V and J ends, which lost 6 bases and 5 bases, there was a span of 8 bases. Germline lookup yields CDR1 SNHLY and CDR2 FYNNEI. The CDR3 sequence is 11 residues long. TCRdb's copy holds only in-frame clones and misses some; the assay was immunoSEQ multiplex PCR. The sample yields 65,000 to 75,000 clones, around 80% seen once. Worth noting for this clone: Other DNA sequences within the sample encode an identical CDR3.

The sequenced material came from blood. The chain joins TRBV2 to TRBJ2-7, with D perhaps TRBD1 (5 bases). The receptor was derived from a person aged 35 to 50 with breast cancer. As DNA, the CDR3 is TGTGCCAGCAGCACCAGGGACGAGCAGTACTTC. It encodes CASSTRDEQYF.